This T cell receptor (beta chain) is drawn from a study of breast tumors, draining lymph nodes, adjacent tissues. The lymph nodes were axillary draining lymph nodes from breast cancer patients. TCRdb re-called the multiplex PCR reads through MiXCR, storing one row per CDR3 protein. The table has approximately 170,000 distinct CDR3 sequences, approximately 30% seen once. Study outcomes and limitations: Luminal-like breast cancer showed significantly greater tumor-nontumor repertoire similarity than basal-like breast cancer did. Data only fit, rather than demonstrated, lymph node origin of most tumor T cells.

Ten or more counts support this clonotype. The antigen remains unidentified. Sequenced input: axillary lymph node tissue. This TCR was recovered from a female donor with breast cancer. Some clones in this sample may be carry-over from other donors' samples.

CDR3 protein: CASSSVQGHGYTF. The CDR3, as DNA: TGTGCCAGCAGTTCGGTGCAGGGTCATGGCTACACCTTC. The V call is TRBV6-2 or TRBV6-3, the J call TRBJ1-2, with D perhaps TRBD1 (5 bases). Between the trimmed V and J ends, which lost 4 bases and 6 bases, there was a span of 12 bases. Looked up from germline, CDR1 is MNHEY and CDR2 is SVGEGT. The CDR3 is made up of 13 amino acids.